One and the same sample provided the 14 T cell receptor beta chains below, sequenced in a study of identical twins. Using its own MiXCR run on the 5' RACE reads, TCRdb lists one record per CDR3 protein. The repertoire holds roughly 700,000 distinct CDR3 sequences, 8.6% seen once, with 0.85% to 1% in the top ten. This sample was shared with a second study, whose subject was yellow fever vaccine responses in identical twins.

Sequencing input: PBMCs. The receptors stem from a young woman in good health.

This clonotype appeared many times. The J gene is TRBJ2-3, the V gene TRBV4-3; D is unresolved. Trimming cost V 4 bases and J 2 bases, with 13 bases left between them. Germline V lookup: CDR1 LGHNA, CDR2 YSLEER. CDR3 length: 15 amino acids. In nucleotides, the CDR3 is TGCGCCAGCAGCCTGGAAGTAGACCTCACAGATACGCAGTATTTT. It specifies CASSLEVDLTDTQYF.

There are a few counts of this clonotype. The chain joins TRBV10-2 to TRBJ2-4, with 7 bases matching TRBD2. Germline values: CDR1 WSHSY, CDR2 SAAADI. The ends lost 5 bases at V and 0 bases at J; junction bases unmatched: 7. This CDR3 spans 16 amino acids. The CDR3 is CASSIGRAQAKNIQYF. In nucleotides, the CDR3 is TGCGCCAGCAGTATAGGGAGGGCGCAAGCCAAAAACATTCAGTACTTC.

The table lists this clonotype with a few counts. CDR3 region: CAISELIAGAYEQYF. CDR3 DNA sequence: TGTGCCATCAGTGAGTTGATAGCGGGAGCCTACGAGCAGTACTTC. The chain combines TRBV10-3 with TRBJ2-7; TRBD2 matches 9 bases. The CDR3 is made up of 15 amino acids. V dropped 1 base and J dropped 2; count of bases not matched to a gene: 3. Germline CDR1 ENHRY, CDR2 SYGVKD.

This chain links TRBV6-5 with TRBJ2-5, with 7 positions matching TRBD2. V lost 2 bases to trimming and J lost 3 bases; unmatched junction nucleotides: 12. CDR3 length: 17 amino acids. Germline CDR1 reads MNHEY; CDR2 reads SVGAGI. CDR3 amino acids: CASSYGKVGGGEETQYF. CDR3 nucleotides: TGTGCCAGCAGTTACGGAAAAGTGGGCGGGGGTGAAGAGACCCAGTACTTC.

This clonotype was found a few times. V and J are TRBV6-5 and TRBJ1-4; D is perhaps TRBD1 (6 bases). Looked up from germline, CDR1 is MNHEY and CDR2 is SVGAGI. Between the trimmed V and J ends, which lost 3 bases and 0 bases, there was a span of 11 bases. CDR3 size: 16 residues. The DNA of the CDR3 is TGTGCCAGCAGTTATGGACAGTCCCCAACTAATGAAAAACTGTTTTTT. Translated, it gives CASSYGQSPTNEKLFF.

In its sample, this clonotype was seen many times. V and J are TRBV10-1 and TRBJ2-3; D remains ambiguous. The germline V gene has CDR1 WNHNN and CDR2 SYGVQD (reference sequence). This CDR3 is built from 10 residues. V shed 2 bases and J shed 6 bases, with 0 bases lying between them. The CDR3 DNA follows: TGCGCCAGCAGTGAGGATACGCAGTATTTT. Amino acids: CASSEDTQYF.

This clonotype was detected only a few times. The CDR3 protein is CASSQDSLGPREGRWRETQYF. The CDR3 DNA is TGTGCCAGCAGCCAAGACTCCTTAGGACCGCGGGAGGGCCGGTGGAGGGAGACCCAGTACTTC. V and J are TRBV3-1 and TRBJ2-5; the match to TRBD2 covers 9 bases. The V and J ends lost 0 bases and 5 bases, in that order; junction bases with no gene match: 22. This CDR3 has 21 amino acids. From germline, CDR1 is LGHDT and CDR2 YNNKEL (reference sequence).

This clonotype showed up many times. The rearrangement links TRBV29-1 to TRBJ2-7; TRBD1 agrees at 7 bases. The CDR3 consists of 11 residues. Germline values: CDR1 SQVTM, CDR2 ANQGSEA. V was clipped by 5 bases and J by 3 bases; unmatched bases: 1. CDR3 in amino acids: CSVRDSYEQYF. The CDR3 DNA follows: TGCAGCGTTCGGGACAGCTACGAGCAGTACTTC.

Comments on this clonotype: A much larger clone sits a single nucleotide away, making a read error possible. This sequence joins TRBV12-3 or TRBV12-4 and TRBJ2-1; 8 nucleotides match TRBD1. This CDR3 is 11 amino acids long. CDR3 nucleotides: TGTACCAGCACGACAGGGGAGGTCCGGTTCTTC. It encodes CTSTTGEVRFF.

The chain uses TRBV6-1 and TRBJ2-3; D is unresolved. The ends were cut back, 4 bases at V and 6 bases at J, with 11 bases in the middle. The germline CDR1 and CDR2 sequences are MNHNS and SASEGT. The length of the CDR3 is 13 residues. The CDR3 spells CASSGEGRDTQYF. The CDR3 nucleotides are TGTGCCAGCAGTGGGGAAGGGCGGGATACGCAGTATTTT.

The CDR3 loop reads CACPYSGANVLTF. CDR3 coding DNA: TGTGCCTGTCCATATTCTGGGGCCAACGTCCTGACTTTC. The chain recombines TRBV30 with TRBJ2-6, with unresolved D. Per germline, CDR1 GTSNPN and CDR2 SVGIG (reference sequence). Trimming cost V 6 bases and J 1 base, with 7 bases left between them. This CDR3 contains 13 residues.

The chain couples TRBV11-2 to TRBJ2-3, with 8 bases fitting TRBD2. Germline-derived CDR1 and CDR2 are SGHAT and FQNNGV. Trimming at V came to 2 bases and at J to 0 bases, leaving 10 bases not matched to a gene. The CDR3 consists of 18 residues. The CDR3 coding sequence is TGTGCCAGCAGCTTATGGGTAGCGGGGACTTCTAGCACAGATACGCAGTATTTT. Its translation: CASSLWVAGTSSTDTQYF.

The rearrangement links TRBV28 to TRBJ2-5; D possibly matches TRBD1 or TRBD2 (6 bases each). CDR3 length equals 16 residues. Germline V gene lookup returns CDR1 MDHEN and CDR2 SYDVKM. The V and J ends lost 6 bases and 3 bases respectively, with 20 bases between them. CDR3 loop: CASRPKSRGGKETQYF. CDR3 DNA: TGTGCCAGCAGGCCTAAATCCCGAGGGGGGAAAGAGACCCAGTACTTC.

J is TRBJ2-3 and V is TRBV6-5, with TRBD1 matching over 12 bases. The germline V gene encodes CDR1 MNHEY and CDR2 SVGAGI. Trimming at V came to 4 bases and at J to 7 bases, leaving 6 bases not matched to a gene. This CDR3 is built from 15 residues. The CDR3 loop is CASSFGTGGAYTQYF. CDR3 sequence (DNA): TGTGCCAGCAGTTTTGGGACAGGGGGCGCGTATACGCAGTATTTT.